The subject of this entry is one T cell receptor beta chain. Each PCR replicate run on unsorted PBMC took in around 300 ng DNA, roughly 29,000 T cell genomes. The authors sequenced unsorted PBMC DNA on ten immunoSEQ deep assay plates. Libraries were prepared by immunoSEQ multiplex PCR; TCRdb keeps only in-frame clonotypes and omits some of them. Of fewer than 650,000 clones in the sample, around 76% were seen once. V lost 10 bases, J lost 5 bases, and 14 bases lay in between. The CDR3 loop spans 13 amino acids. Germline V gives CDR1 MNHNY, CDR2 SVGAGI (reference sequence). The data belong to a study of shared clonotypes between healthy human individuals.

This chain links TRBV6-6 with TRBJ1-4; D perhaps matches TRBD1 (6 bases). This clonotype originated in a woman aged 40 to 50 in good health. Some clones in this sample may be carry-over from other donors' samples. The material sequenced was PBMCs. CDR3 amino acids: CATSHRENEKLFF. The DNA for the CDR3 is TGTGCCACTTCACACAGGGAGAATGAAAAACTGTTTTTT.